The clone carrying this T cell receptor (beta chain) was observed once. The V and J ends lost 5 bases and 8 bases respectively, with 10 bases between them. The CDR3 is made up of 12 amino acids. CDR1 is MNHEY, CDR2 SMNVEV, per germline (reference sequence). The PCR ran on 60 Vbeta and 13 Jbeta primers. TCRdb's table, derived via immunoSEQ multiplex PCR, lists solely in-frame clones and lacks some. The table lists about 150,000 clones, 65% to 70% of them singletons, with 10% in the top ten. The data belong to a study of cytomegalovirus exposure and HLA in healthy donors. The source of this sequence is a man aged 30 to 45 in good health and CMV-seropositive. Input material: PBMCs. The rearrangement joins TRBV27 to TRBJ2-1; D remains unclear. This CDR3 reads CASSRSEDEQFF. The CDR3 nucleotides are TGTGCCAGCAGTCGAAGCGAGGATGAGCAGTTCTTC.